Shown below are 13 T cell receptor beta chains from a single sample sequenced in a study of CD8 T cells in ankylosing spondylitis. The study, taken as a whole, reports: It appeared that ankylosing spondylitis blood was characterized by a TCR beta motif of under ten highly homologous variants.

MiXCR was run by TCRdb on the 5' RACE reads, yielding one entry per CDR3 protein. Altogether 700,000 to 850,000 distinct CDR3 sequences are present, 12% being singletons, with the ten largest covering 0.51%. For these TCRs, the target antigens are not known. Material for sequencing was blood, either unsorted or a sorted T cell fraction (not recorded which). Every receptor here comes from a male donor with ankylosing spondylitis.

This clonotype was seen a handful of times. DNA of the CDR3: TGTGCCACCAGTGATTTGCCGGGGATGGGGGAGACCCAGTACTTC. Its protein product is CATSDLPGMGETQYF. The chain couples TRBV24-1 to TRBJ2-5; D is perhaps TRBD2 (5 bases). Germline V gene data show CDR1 as KGHDR and CDR2 as SFDVKD. CDR3 size: 15 residues. The V and J ends lost 0 bases and 5 bases respectively, with 12 bases between them.

The V gene is TRBV7-2, the J gene TRBJ2-3, with D unresolved. The CDR3 totals 14 residues. Germline V CDR1 and CDR2: SGHTA, FQGNSA. V lost 3 bases, J lost 7 bases, and 14 bases lay in between. The CDR3 loop reads CASSFDSILNTQYF. CDR3 in DNA: TGTGCCAGCAGCTTCGATAGCATTCTTAATACGCAGTATTTT. The variable domain in full, completed from reference TRBV7-2 and TRBJ2-3, reads GAGVSQSPSNKVTEKGKDVELRCDPISGHTALYWYRQSLGQGLEFLIYFQGNSAPDKSGLPSDRFSAERTGGSVSTLTIQRTQQEDSAVYLCASSFDSILNTQYFGPGTRLTVL.

In this sample, this clonotype turned up a few times. The V call is TRBV4-1, the J call TRBJ2-2, with D unclear. CDR1 is MGHRA, CDR2 YSYEKL, per germline. The V gene lost 1 base and the J gene lost 3 bases, with 15 bases spanning the gap. The CDR3 has 17 residues. The CDR3 DNA reads as TGCGCCAGCAGCCAAGTTTTTCGTACTAAGGACACCGGGGAGCTGTTTTTT. Protein product: CASSQVFRTKDTGELFF.

The chain employs TRBV4-3 and TRBJ2-7; D is ambiguous. The germline CDR1 and CDR2 sequences are LGHNA and YSLEER. The CDR3 contains 14 residues. Trimming took 0 bases from V and 2 from J, leaving 8 bases between them. CDR3 sequence (DNA): TGCGCCAGCAGCCAAGAAAGGCTAACCTACGAGCAGTACTTC. Protein: CASSQERLTYEQYF.

The chain recombines TRBV20-1 with TRBJ2-3, with 12 bases identical to TRBD2. Germline CDR1 is DFQATT and CDR2 is SNEGSKA (reference sequence). V lost 5 bases and J lost 0; bases outside the gene matches: 9. This CDR3 contains 17 residues. The CDR3 is CSAVGTSGPSSTDTQYF. CDR3 DNA: TGCAGTGCTGTCGGGACTAGCGGGCCCTCAAGCACAGATACGCAGTATTTT.

The chain combines TRBV28 with TRBJ1-1; D remains unclear. The CDR3 is 13 amino acids. Germline-derived CDR1 and CDR2 are MDHEN and SYDVKM. V lost 3 bases and J 1 base, leaving 6 bases between the germline ends. CDR3 bases: TGTGCCAGCAGTTTTCTCCGGAACACTGAAGCTTTCTTT. Translating gives CASSFLRNTEAFF.

The chain is built from TRBV7-2 and TRBJ2-1; 11 nucleotides align to TRBD2. Germline CDR1 and CDR2: SGHTA and FQGNSA. Losses at the gene ends were 1 base for V and 9 bases for J; bases not matched to a gene: 5. The CDR3 sequence is 15 residues long. CDR3 DNA sequence: TGTGCCAGCAGCTTAGTTAGCGGGGGGGCCGGTGAGCAGTTCTTC. Its translation is CASSLVSGGAGEQFF.

J is TRBJ1-1 and V is TRBV15; no clear D gene. The ends were cut back, 1 base at V and 0 bases at J, with 12 bases in the middle. The germline V gene has CDR1 LNHNV and CDR2 YYDKDF (reference sequence). The CDR3 is 16 amino acids. CDR3 sequence: CATSRGLGSLNTEAFF. The DNA of the CDR3 is TGTGCCACCAGCAGAGGATTAGGCAGCTTGAACACTGAAGCTTTCTTT.

This chain joins TRBV7-2 and TRBJ2-1; D is unresolved. Looked up from germline, CDR1 is SGHTA and CDR2 is FQGNSA. The V end was cut by 3 bases, the J end by 10 bases, with 10 bases between. CDR3 length equals 12 residues. CDR3 bases: TGTGCCAGCAGCTTTCTTGGTCGCGAGCAGTTCTTC. It codes for CASSFLGREQFF.

This clonotype was observed a few times. The chain is built from TRBV7-2 and TRBJ2-3, with 8 bases that match TRBD2. This CDR3 has 16 amino acids. Germline loops: CDR1 SGHTA, CDR2 FQGNSA. After removal of 1 base from V and 1 base from J, the junction contained 4 bases not matched to a gene. The CDR3 loop reads CASSLGPTSGTDTQYF. CDR3 nucleotides: TGTGCCAGCAGCTTAGGACCGACTAGCGGCACAGATACGCAGTATTTT. Complete variable domain (other parts from reference TRBV7-2 and TRBJ2-3): GAGVSQSPSNKVTEKGKDVELRCDPISGHTALYWYRQSLGQGLEFLIYFQGNSAPDKSGLPSDRFSAERTGGSVSTLTIQRTQQEDSAVYLCASSLGPTSGTDTQYFGPGTRLTVL.

This clonotype showed up just a few times. The rearrangement joins TRBV29-1 to TRBJ2-6; TRBD1 matches 8 bases. CDR1 SQVTM and CDR2 ANQGSEA come from the germline V gene. V shed 7 bases and J 0 bases; nucleotides not matched to a gene: 17. The CDR3 is 19 amino acids. In DNA, the CDR3 is TGCAGCGCCAGTTCCGGCCTTGGGACAGGTAGCTCTGGGGCCAACGTCCTGACTTTC. Its protein is CSASSGLGTGSSGANVLTF. The full variable domain, its missing parts supplied by reference TRBV29-1 and TRBJ2-6, is SAVISQKPSRDICQRGTSLTIQCQVDSQVTMMFWYRQQPGQSLTLIATANQGSEATYESGFVIDKFPISRPNLTFSTLTVSNMSPEDSSIYLCSASSGLGTGSSGANVLTFGAGSRLTVL.

This clonotype came up many times. As DNA, the CDR3 is TGCGCCAGCAGCTTGATGGGCTTCACAGATACGCAGTATTTT. Translating it yields CASSLMGFTDTQYF. The J gene is TRBJ2-3, the V gene TRBV5-1; the D is unclear. Trimming took 1 base from V and 2 from J, leaving 8 bases between them. CDR1 is SGHRS, CDR2 YFSETQ, per germline. CDR3 length: 14 amino acids. Full variable domain (outside the CDR3, taken from reference TRBV5-1 and TRBJ2-3): KAGVTQTPRYLIKTRGQQVTLSCSPISGHRSVSWYQQTPGQGLQFLFEYFSETQRNKGNFPGRFSGRQFSNSRSEMNVSTLELGDSALYLCASSLMGFTDTQYFGPGTRLTVL.

The chain carries TRBV20-1 and TRBJ2-1; D is tentatively TRBD1 or TRBD2 (5 bases each). CDR1 is DFQATT, CDR2 SNEGSKA, per germline (reference sequence). This CDR3 is built from 15 residues. This chain's CDR3 is CSIPPGTQVYNEQFF. Written as DNA, the CDR3 is TGCAGCATCCCCCCCGGGACCCAAGTTTACAATGAGCAGTTCTTC.